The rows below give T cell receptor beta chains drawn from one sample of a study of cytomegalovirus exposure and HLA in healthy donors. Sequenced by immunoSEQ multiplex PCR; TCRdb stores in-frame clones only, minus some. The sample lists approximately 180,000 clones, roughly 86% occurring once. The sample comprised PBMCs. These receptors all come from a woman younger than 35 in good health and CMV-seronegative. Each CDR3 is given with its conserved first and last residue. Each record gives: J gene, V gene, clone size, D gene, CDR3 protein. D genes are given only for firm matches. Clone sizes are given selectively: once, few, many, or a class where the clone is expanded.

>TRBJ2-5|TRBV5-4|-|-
CASSSRQAGETQYF
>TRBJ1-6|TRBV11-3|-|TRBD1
CASSGGTDNSPLHF
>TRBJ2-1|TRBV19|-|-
CASSIGGTYNEQFF
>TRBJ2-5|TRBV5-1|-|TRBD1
CASSWGTGRETQYF
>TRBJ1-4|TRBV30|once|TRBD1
CAWTRTGTASGELFF
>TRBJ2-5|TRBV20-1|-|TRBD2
CSYRLAQTQYF
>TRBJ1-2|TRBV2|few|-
CASTEGDYGYTF
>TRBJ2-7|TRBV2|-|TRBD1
CASRAGTGGNYEQYF
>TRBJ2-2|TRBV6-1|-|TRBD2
CASSDGLAVTGELFF
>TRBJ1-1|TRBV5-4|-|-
CASSSALQGRETEAFF
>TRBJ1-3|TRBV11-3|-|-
CASRRQDSSGNTIYF
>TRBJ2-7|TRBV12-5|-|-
CASGLDQGGEQYF
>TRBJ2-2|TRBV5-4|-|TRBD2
CASRGTSGTVGELFF
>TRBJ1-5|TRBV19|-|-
CASSPGHNQPQHF
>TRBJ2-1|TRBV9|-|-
CASSTSGQSSYNEQFF
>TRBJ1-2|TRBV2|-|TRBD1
CASSEFGQVNPGYTF
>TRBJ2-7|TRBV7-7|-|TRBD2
CASSAGTRGEQYF
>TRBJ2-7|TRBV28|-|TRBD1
CASRPDRGLSYEQYF
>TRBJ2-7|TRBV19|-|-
CASSMSDTAYEQYF
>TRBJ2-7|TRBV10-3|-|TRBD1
CAISEAGGTPYEQYF
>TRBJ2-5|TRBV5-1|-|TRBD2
CASSLSGGQETQYF
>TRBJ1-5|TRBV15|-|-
CATSRQGLDSNQPQHF
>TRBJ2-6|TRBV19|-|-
CASSSGGARANVLTF
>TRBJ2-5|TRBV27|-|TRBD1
CASSFGGQVEYF
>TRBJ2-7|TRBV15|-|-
CATSTRGELPPYEQYF
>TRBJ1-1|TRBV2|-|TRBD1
CASSVDREKGGDTEAFF
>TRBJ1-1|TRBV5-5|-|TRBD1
CASSMTGKTEAFF
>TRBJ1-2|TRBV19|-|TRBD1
CATRQGASYGYTF
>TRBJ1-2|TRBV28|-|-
CASSFLYGYTF
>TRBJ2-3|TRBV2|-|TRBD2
CASDSSGVKDTQYF
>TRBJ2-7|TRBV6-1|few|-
CASKRDTSYEQYF
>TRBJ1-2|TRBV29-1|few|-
CSVARDNSPYGYTF
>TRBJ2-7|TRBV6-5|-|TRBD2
CASTSGRAREQYF
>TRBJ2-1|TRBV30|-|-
CAWSVPPVDEQFF
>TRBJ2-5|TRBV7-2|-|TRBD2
CASSLVALAGGPKTQYF
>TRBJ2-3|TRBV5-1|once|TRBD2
CASSLEGGTSRTF
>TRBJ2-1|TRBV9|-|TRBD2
CASSVAGGPYNEQFF
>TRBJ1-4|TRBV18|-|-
CASRTGLTTNEKLFF
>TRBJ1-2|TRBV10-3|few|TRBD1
CAIRREGADGYTF
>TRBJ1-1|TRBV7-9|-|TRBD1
CASSPTGGGTEAFF